This section outlines one T cell receptor beta chain sequence together with its context. This sample is drawn from a study of OX40 agonist ivuxolimab in advanced cancers. For the study at large: Patients in dose escalation had liver, melanoma, kidney or head and neck cancers.

Sequenced by immunoSEQ multiplex PCR; TCRdb stores in-frame clones only, minus some. The data contain under 25,000 clones, 83% of them singletons. Trimming removed 4 bases from V and 4 bases from J, with 26 bases in between. This CDR3 has 18 residues. Germline V gene data show CDR1 as SGHDT and CDR2 as YYEEEE. V usage is TRBV5-6 and J usage is TRBJ1-1, with D maybe TRBD1 (6 bases). The source was CD4+ or CD8+ T cells sorted from blood, collected in a trial of the OX40 agonist ivuxolimab. The sequence came from an adult with an advanced solid tumor such as melanoma, head and neck, liver or kidney cancer. The CDR3 sequence is CASSPPARGARFGTEAFF. In DNA, the CDR3 is TGTGCCAGCAGCCCACCGGCGCGGGGGGCACGCTTCGGCACTGAAGCTTTCTTT.